The 16 T cell receptor beta chains listed next were all sequenced from one sample in a study of T cell clonality in common variable immunodeficiency. General study results and limits: Common variable immunodeficiency TCR beta sequences reportedly had fewer deletions and N-nucleotide insertions.

TCRdb keeps only in-frame clones here, not all; method: immunoSEQ multiplex PCR. The record shows approximately 30,000 clones for this sample, with no singletons present. These receptors are not linked to any known antigen. Sequencing was carried out using peripheral blood mononuclear cells. The receptor source for this set is a human donor with common variable immunodeficiency.

This clone was counted between two and nine times. The missing CDR3 end, 3 residues past where the read stops, is filled in from the germline J gene. The V gene is TRBV19, the J gene TRBJ2-1, with TRBD2 matching over 10 bases. The germline V gene has CDR1 LNHDA and CDR2 SQIVND (reference sequence). The CDR3 runs to 16 residues. Trimming cost V 7 bases and J 2 bases; bases outside gene matches: 8. This CDR3 is CASNIGAGGPYNEQFF. The covered CDR3 bases are TGTGCCAGTAACATAGGAGCGGGAGGGCCCTACAATGAG.

The sample holds many counts of this clone. The DNA ends 3 residues before the CDR3 does, and the rest of the CDR3 is filled in from the germline J gene. The gene calls are TRBV7-2 and TRBJ1-5; D unresolved. Germline-derived CDR1 and CDR2 are SGHTA and FQGNSA. V was cut by 2 bases and J by 7 bases, with 9 bases left in between. This CDR3 comprises 13 residues. The covered CDR3 bases are TGTGCCAGCAGCTTAAGGGCTGAGCAGCCC. It is translated as CASSLRAEQP. The CDR3 reads in full as CASSLRAEQPQHF.

This clone has only a few counts. Read coverage stops 3 residues before the CDR3 terminus; the germline J gene supplies the remainder. The V and J genes are TRBV19 and TRBJ2-3; D is possibly TRBD2 (6 bases). Germline CDR1 and CDR2: LNHDA and SQIVND (reference sequence). Trimming shortened V by 5 bases and J by 3 bases, and 12 bases separated the two germline ends. CDR3 size: 14 residues. CDR3 DNA (partial): TGTGCCAGTAGTCGGGGTGGGAGGACAGATACG. Protein product: CASSRGGRTDT. The entire CDR3 sequence reads CASSRGGRTDTQYF.

This clone was seen repeatedly, ten times or more. The CDR3 end is not reached by the read, which stops 3 residues before it; the germline J gene fills it in. The chain couples TRBV5-4 to TRBJ2-5; 8 bases line up with TRBD1. The CDR3 is 16 amino acids. Germline trimming cut 2 bases from V and 5 bases from J; bases unmatched to any gene: 11. The germline gives CDR1 SGHNT, CDR2 YYREEE (reference sequence). The CDR3 loop is CASSLDGTGRGETQYF. The sequenced part of the CDR3 DNA is TGTGCCAGCAGCTTAGACGGGACAGGAAGAGGTGAGACC. Together with reference TRBV5-4 and TRBJ2-5, the CDR3 gives the full variable domain: ETGVTQSPTHLIKTRGQQVTLRCSSQSGHNTVSWYQQALGQGPQFIFQYYREEENGRGNFPPRFSGLQFPNYSSELNVNALELDDSALYLCASSLDGTGRGETQYFGPGTRLLVL.

This clone was detected only a few times. The read is 3 residues too short to cover the CDR3 end, so that end is filled in from the germline J gene. The V call is TRBV7-2, the J call TRBJ2-7; 8 bases match TRBD1. Germline-derived CDR1 and CDR2 are SGHTA and FQGNSA. CDR3 length equals 14 residues. V shed 5 bases, J shed 6 bases, and the junction held 9 bases outside the gene matches. The CDR3 DNA, read in part, is TGTGCCAGCAGCCTAACCAGGGGGCAAGGCGAG. Residues: CASSLTRGQGE. The whole CDR3 region reads CASSLTRGQGEQYF.

This clone was seen more than once but under ten times. The read ends 3 residues before the CDR3 terminus; that terminus is restored from the germline J gene. V is TRBV7-2 and J is TRBJ2-7, with 10 bases lining up with TRBD1. The CDR3 sequence is 15 residues long. Germline loops: CDR1 SGHTA, CDR2 FQGNSA. The ends lost 5 bases at V and 3 bases at J; junction bases unmatched: 7. Incomplete CDR3 DNA: TGTGCCAGCAGCCGCGGGACAGGGGAAAACTACGAG. This codes for CASSRGTGENYE. From start to end, the CDR3 is CASSRGTGENYEQYF.

At least ten counts were recorded for this clone. The read halts 3 residues ahead of the CDR3 end, with the missing end drawn from the germline J gene. This chain uses TRBV7-6 with TRBJ2-3, with 7 bases identical to TRBD1. The CDR3 runs 14 residues. The germline V gene encodes CDR1 SGHVS and CDR2 FNYEAQ. The V segment lost 5 bases and the J segment 4 bases; nucleotides outside the gene matches: 6. CDR3 DNA (partial): TGTGCCAGCAGCCAGACAGGGATGTCAGATACG. Translation gives CASSQTGMSDT. The full-length CDR3 reads as CASSQTGMSDTQYF.

The CDR3 bases that were read are TGCAGTGCTAGAATCCAGGGGTTTGAGAATTCACCC. It encodes CSARIQGFENSP. The full CDR3 reads CSARIQGFENSPLHF. The chain links TRBV20-1 to TRBJ1-6; D may be TRBD1 (6 bases). Read coverage stops 3 residues before the CDR3 terminus; the germline J gene supplies the remainder. CDR1 is DFQATT and CDR2 is SNEGSKA in the germline V gene (reference sequence). Trimming pared 2 bases from V and 7 bases from J, leaving 15 bases between. The CDR3 loop spans 15 amino acids.

This clone occurred many times. The read is 3 residues too short to cover the CDR3 end, so that end is filled in from the germline J gene. This sequence joins TRBV18 and TRBJ2-1, with D perhaps TRBD1 or TRBD2 (5 bases each). The germline gives CDR1 KGHSH, CDR2 LQKENI. The CDR3 covers 15 residues. V lost 3 bases and J lost 4, with 13 bases in between. The CDR3 protein is CASSPEDTQYNEQFF. The part of the CDR3 DNA that was read is TGTGCCAGCTCACCGGAGGACACCCAGTACAATGAG.

For this clone: The read ends 3 residues shy of where the CDR3 ends; the end is completed using the germline J gene. The chain links TRBV2 to TRBJ1-2, with 8 bases aligning to TRBD1. The CDR3 contains 14 residues. With V trimmed by 6 bases and J by 4 bases, 7 bases remained unmatched. Germline CDR1 reads SNHLY; CDR2 reads FYNNEI. CDR3 protein: CASSGQGRSYGYTF. The CDR3 DNA, read in part, is TGTGCCAGCAGCGGACAGGGTCGGAGCTATGGC.

This clone has a count of ten or more. The read gets to within 3 residues of the CDR3 end, and the germline J gene fills in the rest. The V gene is TRBV5-5, the J gene TRBJ1-3, with a weak D call TRBD1 (6 bases). Trimming took off 2 bases at V and 6 bases at J, with 9 bases between the two ends. This CDR3 has 13 residues. Looked up from germline, CDR1 is SGHKS and CDR2 is YYEKEE (reference sequence). The CDR3 spells CASSLQGANTIYF. The part of the CDR3 DNA that was read is TGTGCCAGCAGCTTACAGGGAGCAAACACC.

This clone was seen a handful of times. The read terminates 3 residues before the CDR3 end, so the remaining end is supplied by the germline J gene. The J gene is TRBJ2-7, the V gene TRBV7-9; weak D call: TRBD1 (6 bases). The CDR3 totals 13 residues. CDR1 SEHNR and CDR2 FQNEAQ come from the germline V gene (reference sequence). The V gene lost 5 bases and the J gene lost 2 bases, with 10 bases spanning the gap. CDR3 bases read: TGTGCCAGCAGCACTACAGGGACCTACGAG. It yields the protein CASSTTGTYE. The CDR3 in its entirety is CASSTTGTYEQYF.

There are many counts of this clone. The read ends 3 residues early relative to the CDR3; the germline J gene fills the gap. This chain links TRBV5-1 with TRBJ2-5; TRBD2 agrees at 7 bases. Losses at the gene ends were 8 bases for V and 2 bases for J; bases not matched to a gene: 12. This CDR3 is 15 amino acids long. The germline V gene has CDR1 SGHRS and CDR2 YFSETQ. CDR3 DNA (partial): TGCGCCAGTCGGTTACCTAGCGGAGAACAAGAGACC. Amino acids: CASRLPSGEQET. The whole CDR3 sequence reads CASRLPSGEQETQYF. Supplemented by reference TRBV5-1 and TRBJ2-5, the full variable domain reads KAGVTQTPRYLIKTRGQQVTLSCSPISGHRSVSWYQQTPGQGLQFLFEYFSETQRNKGNFPGRFSGRQFSNSRSEMNVSTLELGDSALYLCASRLPSGEQETQYFGPGTRLLVL.

This clone occurred many times. The read stops 3 residues short of the end of the CDR3; the missing end is completed from the germline J gene. The V gene is TRBV6-2 or TRBV6-3, the J gene TRBJ2-4, with D hard to call. CDR3 length equals 13 residues. CDR1 MNHEY and CDR2 SVGEGT come from the germline V gene. V was trimmed by 8 bases and J by 0 bases, leaving 8 bases between them. CDR3 bases read: TGTGCCAGCTCCCCAGGAGCCAAAAACATT. The encoded protein is CASSPGAKNI. The entire CDR3 protein reads CASSPGAKNIQYF.

This clone has a handful of counts. With the read ending 3 residues before the CDR3 end, the germline J gene is used to fill in that end. The chain combines TRBV19 with TRBJ1-5, with D possibly TRBD1 on 5 matching bases. The CDR3 length is 15 residues. Trimming took 3 bases from V and 4 from J, leaving 13 bases between them. Germline V gene lookup returns CDR1 LNHDA and CDR2 SQIVND (reference sequence). The CDR3 bases that were read are TGTGCCAGTAGTATCGGAGGGGCTTGGAATCAGCCC. It codes for CASSIGGAWNQP. The CDR3 as a whole reads CASSIGGAWNQPQHF.

In its sample, this clone was seen many times. The read finishes 3 residues shy of the CDR3 end, and the germline J gene is used to complete it. The chain couples TRBV5-1 to TRBJ2-7; D remains ambiguous. The CDR3 runs to 14 residues. Germline V gene sequence: CDR1 SGHRS, CDR2 YFSETQ. V dropped 0 bases and J dropped 0 bases, with 7 bases sitting between them. Partial CDR3 DNA: TGCGCCAGCAGCTTGGACCCCAGCTCCTACGAG. It codes for CASSLDPSSYE. The full CDR3 sequence reads CASSLDPSSYEQYF. Full variable domain (remainder filled in from reference TRBV5-1 and TRBJ2-7): KAGVTQTPRYLIKTRGQQVTLSCSPISGHRSVSWYQQTPGQGLQFLFEYFSETQRNKGNFPGRFSGRQFSNSRSEMNVSTLELGDSALYLCASSLDPSSYEQYFGPGTRLTVT.